The 21 T cell receptor beta chains in this list originate from one sample, sequenced in a study of blood T cells in healthy people across ages. A sample-barcoded 5' primer and a J-beta primer mix were used in a second PCR of roughly 6 to 11 cycles. TCRdb used MiXCR to reprocess the 5' RACE reads, holding one entry per CDR3 protein. The table has approximately 900,000 distinct CDR3 sequences, 45% to 50% seen once. The material sequenced was blood. These receptors were collected from a young man in good health.

The V gene is TRBV20-1, the J gene TRBJ1-1; the D gene is possibly TRBD1 (5 bases). The CDR3 spans 14 residues. Trimming stripped 5 bases from V and 0 bases from J, with 13 bases between. The germline V gene has CDR1 DFQATT and CDR2 SNEGSKA (reference sequence). The CDR3 spells CSALPGHMNTEAFF. Here the CDR3 DNA reads TGCAGTGCTCTCCCGGGGCACATGAACACTGAAGCTTTCTTT.

J is TRBJ2-2 and V is TRBV20-1; 9 nucleotides line up with TRBD1. The CDR3 runs 13 residues. Germline V gives CDR1 DFQATT, CDR2 SNEGSKA (reference sequence). The V segment lost 5 bases and the J segment 4 bases; nucleotides outside the gene matches: 2. The CDR3, as DNA: TGCAGTGCTGGACAGGGGTTCACCGGGGAGCTGTTTTTT. Protein: CSAGQGFTGELFF.

The V gene is TRBV6-5, the J gene TRBJ2-1; possibly TRBD1 or TRBD2 for D (5 bases each). Germline V gene lookup returns CDR1 MNHEY and CDR2 SVGAGI. V dropped 0 bases and J dropped 13 bases, with 19 bases sitting between them. The CDR3 runs 15 residues. The CDR3: CASSYSGRRQETQFF. The CDR3 DNA reads TGTGCCAGCAGTTACTCGGGACGGAGGCAAGAGACCCAGTTCTTC.

J is TRBJ1-2 and V is TRBV5-1; D perhaps matches TRBD1 (5 bases). V was trimmed by 4 bases and J by 5 bases, leaving 12 bases between them. Germline assignment: CDR1 SGHRS and CDR2 YFSETQ. The CDR3 is 13 amino acids. The CDR3 coding sequence is TGCGCCAGCAGCCAACCGACAGCGTATGGCTACACCTTC. It specifies CASSQPTAYGYTF.

This chain links TRBV4-2 with TRBJ2-7; 8 bases fit TRBD1. J was trimmed by 5 bases and V by 2 bases; bases with no gene match: 8. The CDR3 is 15 amino acids. From germline, CDR1 is LGHNA and CDR2 YNFKEQ. The chain's CDR3 is CASSQIDRGDDEQYF. As DNA, the CDR3 is TGTGCCAGCAGCCAAATTGACAGGGGCGACGACGAGCAGTACTTC.

This clonotype was found a few times. The chain uses TRBV10-3 and TRBJ2-5, with 11 bases matching TRBD1. The end of the DNA aligns better with TRBJ2-7, so the J call may be wrong. The CDR3 loop spans 13 amino acids. Germline V gene sequence: CDR1 ENHRY, CDR2 SYGVKD. CDR3 protein: CAISRTGGFEQYF. The CDR3, as DNA: TGTGCCATCAGCAGGACAGGGGGCTTCGAGCAGTACTTC.

In this sample, this clonotype turned up a few times. It may be a read error: a sequence one base away is much more abundant. The V call is TRBV4-2, the J call TRBJ2-5; 11 nucleotides align to TRBD2. The CDR3 runs 18 residues. Germline CDR1 and CDR2: LGHNA and YNFKEQ. This chain's CDR3 is CTSSQEGALAGGQETQYF. The CDR3, as DNA: TGTACCAGCAGCCAAGAAGGGGCGCTAGCGGGGGGTCAAGAGACCCAGTACTTC.

This sequence joins TRBV6-5 and TRBJ1-4, with D perhaps matching TRBD1 (6 bases). V lost 5 bases and J 13 bases, leaving 20 bases between the germline ends. CDR3 length equals 14 residues. CDR1 and CDR2 from the germline V gene are MNHEY and SVGAGI. CDR3 loop: CASSRILQGGRLFF. Here the CDR3 DNA reads TGTGCCAGCAGTCGGATTCTACAGGGAGGAAGACTGTTTTTT.

The chain couples TRBV5-4 to TRBJ2-4; D not resolved. The V end lost 0 bases, the J end lost 3 bases, and 10 bases lay between the germline ends. CDR3 length: 15 amino acids. CDR1 is SGHNT and CDR2 is YYREEE in the germline V gene (reference sequence). The CDR3 reads CASSLASGNKNIQYF. In nucleotides, the CDR3 is TGTGCCAGCAGCTTGGCCTCGGGTAACAAAAACATTCAGTACTTC.

J is TRBJ2-2 and V is TRBV20-1; the match to TRBD2 covers 9 bases. J lost 5 bases, V lost 1 base, and 11 bases had no gene match. The CDR3 loop spans 17 amino acids. Germline loops: CDR1 DFQATT, CDR2 SNEGSKA (reference sequence). The CDR3 DNA follows: TGCAGTGCTAGAGTTGGGACTAGCCGCGTCCGAACCGGGGAGCTGTTTTTT. Its protein product is CSARVGTSRVRTGELFF.

V and J are TRBV7-3 and TRBJ1-1; tentative D call: TRBD1 (5 bases). CDR1 and CDR2 from the germline V gene are SGHTA and FQGTGA. The CDR3 runs 13 residues. Trimming shortened V by 6 bases and J by 7 bases, and 15 bases separated the two germline ends. The DNA of the CDR3 is TGTGCCAGCAGGGGTGAGGGGACGAGTGAAGCTTTCTTT. Protein: CASRGEGTSEAFF.

The table lists this clonotype with a count of one. The CDR3 nucleotides are TGCAGTGCTTCCGGGACTCCGCCGTACAATGAGCAGTACTTC. Amino acid sequence: CSASGTPPYNEQYF. This sequence joins TRBV20-1 and TRBJ2-5, with D possibly matching TRBD2 (6 bases). From germline, CDR1 is DFQATT and CDR2 SNEGSKA (reference sequence). Trimming removed 5 bases at V and 11 bases at J, with 24 bases between. The CDR3 spans 14 residues.

This clonotype turned up a few times. The V call is TRBV7-9, the J call TRBJ2-4, with D possibly TRBD1 on 6 matching bases. CDR1 and CDR2 (germline): SEHNR, FQNEAQ (reference sequence). Trimming shortened V by 8 bases and J by 7 bases, and 21 bases separated the two germline ends. The CDR3 runs 15 residues. The CDR3 protein is CASGRSRDISNIQYF. The CDR3 nucleotides are TGTGCCAGCGGCCGATCCCGGGACATATCGAACATTCAGTACTTC. Full variable domain (outside the CDR3, taken from reference TRBV7-9 and TRBJ2-4): DTGVSQNPRHKITKRGQNVTFRCDPISEHNRLYWYRQTLGQGPEFLTYFQNEAQLEKSRLLSDRFSAERPKGSFSTLEIQRTEQGDSAMYLCASGRSRDISNIQYFGAGTRLSVL.

The chain carries TRBV28 and TRBJ1-2, with 7 nucleotides matching TRBD1. This CDR3 comprises 15 residues. Germline CDR1 MDHEN, CDR2 SYDVKM. V was pared by 8 bases and J by 2 bases, with 11 bases of the junction left unmatched. DNA of the CDR3: TGTGCCAGCTCCCCTTTTGAGACAGGGAACTATGGCTACACCTTC. Its translation is CASSPFETGNYGYTF.

The chain employs TRBV9 and TRBJ2-5; 15 bases are a match to TRBD2. The CDR3 runs 16 residues. Germline loops: CDR1 SGDLS, CDR2 YYNGEE. With 3 bases clipped from V and 5 bases from J, the junction kept 5 bases outside the gene matches. CDR3 protein: CASSARTSGGAETQYF. The CDR3, as DNA: TGTGCCAGCAGCGCACGGACTAGCGGGGGGGCTGAGACCCAGTACTTC.

This clonotype was detected a few times. This chain uses TRBV11-2 with TRBJ2-1; the match to TRBD2 covers 9 bases. The V gene end was trimmed by 4 bases and the J gene end by 9 bases; junction bases not matched to a gene: 4. The CDR3 spans 13 residues. Looked up from germline, CDR1 is SGHAT and CDR2 is FQNNGV. CDR3 coding DNA: TGTGCCAGCAGCTCGGAGGGACTAGCTGAGCAGTTCTTC. It specifies CASSSEGLAEQFF.

This chain links TRBV5-4 with TRBJ2-3; 12 bases line up with TRBD1. V lost 5 bases to trimming and J lost 4 bases; unmatched junction nucleotides: 8. CDR1 is SGHNT and CDR2 is YYREEE in the germline V gene (reference sequence). This CDR3 has 16 residues. The CDR3 sequence is CASSWDRGQSSDTQYF. CDR3 nucleotide sequence: TGTGCCAGCAGTTGGGACAGGGGGCAGAGTTCAGATACGCAGTATTTT.

This clonotype occurred many times. The chain uses TRBV20-1 and TRBJ1-4; D unclear. In germline, CDR1 is DFQATT, CDR2 SNEGSKA (reference sequence). This CDR3 comprises 13 residues. Trimming stripped 0 bases from V and 8 bases from J, with 10 bases between. The CDR3 protein is CSARDGPGEKLFF. The CDR3 DNA is TGCAGTGCTAGAGATGGGCCCGGGGAAAAACTGTTTTTT.

The V gene is TRBV6-5, the J gene TRBJ2-7; 9 bases are a match to TRBD2. Germline lookup yields CDR1 MNHEY and CDR2 SVGAGI. This CDR3 region has 15 residues. J was trimmed by 1 base and V by 2 bases; bases with no gene match: 3. The CDR3 region has the DNA TGTGCCAGCAGTTACCTCCTAGCGGGGTCCTACGAGCAGTACTTC. Translating it yields CASSYLLAGSYEQYF.

V gene TRBV11-2 combines with J gene TRBJ2-5, with D perhaps TRBD1 (5 bases). CDR1 is SGHAT, CDR2 FQNNGV, per germline. Trimming took 5 bases from V and 5 from J, leaving 21 bases between them. This CDR3 region has 16 residues. The DNA of the CDR3 is TGTGCCAGCAGCCACCTATTACAGGTTGAAGGGGAGACCCAGTACTTC. As protein: CASSHLLQVEGETQYF.

V and J are TRBV4-2 and TRBJ1-1; D is perhaps TRBD1 (5 bases). CDR3 length equals 15 residues. CDR1 LGHNA and CDR2 YNFKEQ come from the germline V gene. Trimming left V 0 bases short and J 7 bases short, with 15 bases between. CDR3 DNA sequence: TGTGCCAGCAGCCAAGATCCGCTGGGGCTGAGTGAAGCTTTCTTT. Amino acid sequence: CASSQDPLGLSEAFF.